Listed here is a single T cell receptor (beta chain). No antigen is known for it. Sequenced by immunoSEQ multiplex PCR; TCRdb stores in-frame clones only, minus some. The sample consists of some 78,000 clones, around 89% of them appearing once. The record originates from a study of identifying expanded T cells in peripheral blood. Study outcomes and limitations: Over about two and four weeks, about 15 and 19 clones changed, versus around 1.1 between replicates.

The CDR3 is 15 residues long. V lost 5 bases and J lost 5; bases outside the gene matches: 8. Germline V gene sequence: CDR1 MNHEY, CDR2 SMNVEV (reference sequence). The source is a person aged 18-70 years in good health. The chain couples TRBV27 to TRBJ2-5; TRBD1 aligns across 10 bases. Sample: blood. CDR3 coding DNA: TGTGCCAGCAGTCTAGGGGACAGGGGTTGGGAGACCCAGTACTTC. Translated: CASSLGDRGWETQYF.